What follows describes a single TCR beta chain. Its antigen is still unknown. No quality values exist for individual bases; no much larger clone is one base distant. The sample belongs to a study of shared T cell receptors in the human thymus (dated by TCRdb to 2020 to 2023). About the study as a whole: The study examined how self-reactive, shared T-cell receptor alpha chains are generated in the human thymus.

Libraries were made using the immunoSEQ multiplex PCR assay. The source is immuneACCESS, and TCRdb retained only in-frame sequences with V and J called. Part of the clones is not carried over; for the studies checked, unresolved V genes explain less than half of this, and the remainder is unexplained. A total of 600,000 or so clones appear in this sample, around 87% of them only once. Over 0.008% of the sample lies in the top ten. The germline V gene yields LGHNA for CDR1 and YSLEER for CDR2. V trim: 0 bases; J trim: 2 bases; unmatched bases: 14. The CDR3 runs 20 residues from the cysteine to the phenylalanine. Left in the record is the CDR3 DNA by itself, 60 bases read in frame from the first base. The same specimen was also included in a second study, on human thymus T cells. In that second paper, the authors write: In Finland, the donors were immunologically healthy infants who were having open corrective cardiac surgery for congenital heart defects. Thymus tissue was obtained as surgical resects removed during corrective cardiac surgery. V and J gene segment usage appeared biased in both thymic and peripheral blood repertoires. The related research found that thymic TCR repertoires overlapped highly between unrelated individuals. The study described the TCR alpha and beta repertoires in about 8 infant thymus samples and a handful of matching peripheral blood samples. The cohort included more than five male and a couple of female infants, with donor ages spanning 7 to 244 days. Thymocytes were freed from the tissue by mechanical means and kept at -70 degrees C as pellets of 10-30 million cells. A QIAsymphony instrument was used to extract genomic DNA from the frozen cell pellets. The immunoSEQ multiplex PCR assay was used to amplify the TCRB and TCRAD loci from a standardized quantity of quality-controlled genomic DNA. The amplicons spanned the V(D)J region and were long enough to cover the CDR3 and allow V and J genes to be identified. The commercial immunoSEQ service was used to sequence amplicons on an Illumina platform. Primer bias and sequencing errors were corrected as previously described, and TCRAD and TCRB were defined on the basis of the IMGT database. immunoSEQ Analyzer 3.0 and VDJTools were used for repertoire analysis, which covered basic statistics, V/J segment usage, diversity estimates, rarefaction and pairwise overlap. Chao1, ChaoE, Efron-Thisted, Shannon and inverse Simpson indices were used to estimate diversity, which was also estimated on datasets down-sampled to the smallest sample. Repertoire overlap was determined by strict matching of CDR3 nucleotide sequence, V gene and J gene, and Jaccard-based multidimensional scaling clustering was applied. Thymus samples yielded on average about 810,000 unique TCRB clonotypes, compared with 80,000 to 85,000 from blood samples.

The sequence derives from a boy less than two years old with a congenital heart defect. Donor details come from another sample of the same person, matched by shared clones. Source material: thymocytes. This chain is built from TRBV4-3 and TRBJ2-1; 9 central bases correspond to TRBD2. The CDR3 corresponds to CASSQEQSAGGGNTYNEQFF. The nucleotides are TGCGCCAGCAGCCAAGAACAGTCCGCGGGAGGGGGAAACACCTACAATGAGCAGTTCTTC.